In this sample, the clone carrying this TCR beta chain turned up once. The sample comes from a study of radiation and T cells in renal cell carcinoma. The V and J ends lost 2 bases and 6 bases, in that order; junction bases with no gene match: 3. Germline CDR1 is SGHNT and CDR2 is YYREEE (reference sequence). The CDR3 extends over 14 amino acids. Described time point: blood 4 weeks post-SBRT, at nephrectomy. Documented treatment: 15 Gy SBRT to primary tumor, nephrectomy 4 weeks later. Produced via immunoSEQ multiplex PCR; TCRdb's table is partial and in-frame only. The sample has about 150,000 clones, around 88% seen once.

The sequence came from a woman in her forties or fifties with renal cell carcinoma. The chain carries TRBV5-4 and TRBJ1-3; the match to TRBD1 covers 9 bases. The material was blood, obtained from a patient whose treatment included radiotherapy and nephrectomy. Here the CDR3 DNA reads TGTGCCAGCAGCTTCAACAGGGGGCAAAACACCATATATTTT. It specifies CASSFNRGQNTIYF.